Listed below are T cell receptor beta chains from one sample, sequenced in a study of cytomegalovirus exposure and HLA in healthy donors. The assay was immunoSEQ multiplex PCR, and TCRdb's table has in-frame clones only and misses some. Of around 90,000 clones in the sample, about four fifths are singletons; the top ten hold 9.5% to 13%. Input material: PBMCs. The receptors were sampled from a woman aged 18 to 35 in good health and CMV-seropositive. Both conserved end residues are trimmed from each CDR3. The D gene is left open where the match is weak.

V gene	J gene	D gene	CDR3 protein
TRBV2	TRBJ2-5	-	ASSLGGQETQY
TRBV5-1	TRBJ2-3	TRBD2	ASSLFSGGPTDTQY
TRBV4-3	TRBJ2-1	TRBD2	ASSQDGVAGATYNEQF
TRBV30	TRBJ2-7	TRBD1	AWSVGTAYEQY
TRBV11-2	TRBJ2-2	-	ASSPRTDSTGELF
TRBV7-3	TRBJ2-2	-	ASSPTSDGTGELF
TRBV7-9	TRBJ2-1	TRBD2	ASSYGTSGAEQF
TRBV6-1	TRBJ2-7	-	ASEEDGTLRTSC
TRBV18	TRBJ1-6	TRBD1	ASSGTGEGSPLH
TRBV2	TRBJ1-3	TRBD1	ASSITGTGLDTIY
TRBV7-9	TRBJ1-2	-	ASSDPGYGYT
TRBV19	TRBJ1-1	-	ASSRGVGDTEAF
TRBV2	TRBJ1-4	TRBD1	ASMLEGQLGEKLF
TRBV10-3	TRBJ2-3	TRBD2	AISEGAGGPFGTDTQY
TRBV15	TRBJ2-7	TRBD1	ATSRRDRSYEQY
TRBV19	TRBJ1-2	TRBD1	ASSDGQGSGYGYT
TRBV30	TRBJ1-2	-	AWSRTLYGYT
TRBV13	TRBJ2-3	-	ASSLGGEGTDTQY
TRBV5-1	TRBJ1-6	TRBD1	ASSLSRDRDPYNSPLH
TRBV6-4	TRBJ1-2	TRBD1	ASSDRGGAGGYT
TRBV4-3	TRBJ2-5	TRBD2	ASSLLTSGGVGTQY
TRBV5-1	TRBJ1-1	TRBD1	ASSLVGQGVS
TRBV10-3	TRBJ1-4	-	AISGGEGEKLF
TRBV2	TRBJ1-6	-	ASRGANNSPLH
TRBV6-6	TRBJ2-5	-	ASTPSGETQY
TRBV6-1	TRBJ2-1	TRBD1	ASSPRTGHYNEQF
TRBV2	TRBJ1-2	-	ASRRQSANYGYT
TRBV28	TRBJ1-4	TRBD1	ASSSMTGNVNEKLF
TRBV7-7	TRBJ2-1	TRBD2	ASSSSGGNNEQF
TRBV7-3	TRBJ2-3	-	ASSLSITDTQY
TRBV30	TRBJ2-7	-	AWSSQGTPYEQY
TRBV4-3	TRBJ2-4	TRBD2	ASSQDLTSGLAKNIQY
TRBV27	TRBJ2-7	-	ASGRRGFSSSYEQY
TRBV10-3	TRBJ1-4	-	AISRDGSYNEKLF
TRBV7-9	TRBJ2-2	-	ASSSDKNTGELF
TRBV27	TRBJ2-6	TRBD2	ASALWGGSGANVLT
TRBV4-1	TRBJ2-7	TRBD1	ASSQAVSGTASSYEQY
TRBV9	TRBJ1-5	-	ASSVEQGGQPQH
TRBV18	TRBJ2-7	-	ASSPNSFYEQY
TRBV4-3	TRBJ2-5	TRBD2	ASSQDGGTRAGETQY
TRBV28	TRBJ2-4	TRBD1	ASSAGTGKDIQY
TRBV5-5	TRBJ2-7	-	ASSFRLGATYEQY
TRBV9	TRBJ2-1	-	ASSVGGTLSYNEQF
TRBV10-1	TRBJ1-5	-	ATLETGRYSNQPQH
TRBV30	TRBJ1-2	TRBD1	AWSVRGAGGPYGYT
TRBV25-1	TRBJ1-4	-	ASTSNQGHVEKLF